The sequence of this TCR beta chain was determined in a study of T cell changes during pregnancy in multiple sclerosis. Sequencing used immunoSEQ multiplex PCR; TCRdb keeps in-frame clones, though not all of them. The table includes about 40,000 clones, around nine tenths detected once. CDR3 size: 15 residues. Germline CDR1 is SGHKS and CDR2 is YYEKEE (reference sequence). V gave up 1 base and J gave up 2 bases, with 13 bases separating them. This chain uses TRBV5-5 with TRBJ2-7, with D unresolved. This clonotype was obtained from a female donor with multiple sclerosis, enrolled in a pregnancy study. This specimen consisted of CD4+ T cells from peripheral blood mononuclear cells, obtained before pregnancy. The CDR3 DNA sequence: TGTGCCAGCAGCTTGCTCCCACACGAAACCTACGAGCAGTACTTC. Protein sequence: CASSLLPHETYEQYF.